Listed here are 14 T cell receptor beta chains from one sample, sequenced in a study of blood T cell repertoires in COVID-19. The repertoire was sequenced with immunoSEQ multiplex PCR; TCRdb's copy has only in-frame clones and lacks some. The repertoire holds 250,000 to 300,000 clones, with roughly four fifths as singletons. The source material was PBMCs or T cells enriched from blood (not recorded which). The receptor set was obtained from a man aged 40-50 years who had been exposed to COVID-19.

The CDR3 sequence: CASNDDPGESFYEQYF. As DNA, the CDR3 is TGCGCCAGCAATGACGATCCCGGAGAGAGTTTTTACGAGCAGTACTTC. V and J are TRBV5-1 and TRBJ2-7; D is undetermined. Trimming removed 6 bases at V and 4 bases at J, with 23 bases between. Germline CDR1 SGHRS, CDR2 YFSETQ. The CDR3 extends over 16 amino acids.

The gene calls are TRBV7-6 and TRBJ1-3, with unresolved D. Germline V gene data show CDR1 as SGHVS and CDR2 as FNYEAQ. The CDR3 consists of 15 residues. Trimming left V 1 base short and J 0 bases short, with 7 bases between. The CDR3 DNA sequence: TGTGCCAGCAGCTTAGGCAGTCCCTCTGGAAACACCATATATTTT. The encoded protein is CASSLGSPSGNTIYF.

The rearrangement joins TRBV30 to TRBJ1-4; 7 nucleotides align to TRBD1. CDR3 length: 13 amino acids. Germline-derived CDR1 and CDR2 are GTSNPN and SVGIG (reference sequence). Trimming at V came to 5 bases and at J to 7 bases, leaving 7 bases not matched to a gene. CDR3 protein: CAWERQGLEKLFF. The CDR3 coding sequence is TGTGCCTGGGAACGACAGGGACTTGAAAAACTGTTTTTT.

The chain employs TRBV9 and TRBJ2-2; no clear D gene. Between the trimmed V and J ends, which lost 4 bases and 1 base, there was a span of 14 bases. The CDR3 runs 16 residues. Germline CDR1 and CDR2: SGDLS and YYNGEE. CDR3 protein: CASSPQTHGNTGELFF. CDR3 nucleotides: TGTGCCAGCAGCCCACAGACCCATGGGAACACCGGGGAGCTGTTTTTT.

The V and J genes are TRBV13 and TRBJ2-3, with 8 bases lining up with TRBD2. J lost 4 bases, V lost 6 bases, and 9 bases had no gene match. Germline V gene data show CDR1 as PRHDT and CDR2 as FYEKMQ (reference sequence). The CDR3 sequence is 15 residues long. The CDR3 here is CASSIISGSPDTQYF. DNA of the CDR3: TGTGCCAGCAGTATTATCAGCGGGAGCCCAGATACGCAGTATTTT.

The table lists this clone with a count of one. The chain uses TRBV19 and TRBJ1-5; maybe TRBD1 (5 bases). Germline CDR1 LNHDA, CDR2 SQIVND (reference sequence). Trimming removed 3 bases at V and 5 bases at J, with 8 bases between. This CDR3 contains 13 residues. CDR3: CASSIQGDQPQHF. Written as DNA, the CDR3 is TGTGCCAGTAGTATTCAGGGTGATCAGCCCCAGCATTTT.

The table lists this clone with a few counts. The chain is built from TRBV19 and TRBJ1-5; 9 positions agree with TRBD1. Looked up from germline, CDR1 is LNHDA and CDR2 is SQIVND (reference sequence). The CDR3 totals 16 residues. The trim removed 4 bases at V and 9 bases at J, leaving 13 bases unmatched. CDR3 in DNA: TGTGCCAGTAGTAAAACCCGGGACAGGGCAAGGAGGCCCCAGCATTTT. Protein sequence: CASSKTRDRARRPQHF.

This clone showed up just a few times. The chain employs TRBV9 and TRBJ1-6; D ambiguous. CDR1 is SGDLS, CDR2 YYNGEE, per germline. V lost 6 bases, J lost 1 base, and 8 bases lay in between. The CDR3 extends over 14 amino acids. This CDR3 is CASTRGSYNSPLHF. DNA of the CDR3: TGTGCCAGCACTCGCGGATCCTATAATTCACCCCTCCACTTT.

J is TRBJ2-7 and V is TRBV7-9; D gene unclear. Trimming took off 3 bases at V and 4 bases at J, with 4 bases between the two ends. The CDR3 spans 11 residues. Germline CDR1 is SEHNR and CDR2 is FQNEAQ (reference sequence). This chain's CDR3 is CASSFSYEQYF. The CDR3 bases are TGTGCCAGCAGCTTCAGTTACGAGCAGTACTTC.

This clone has only a few counts. The V gene is TRBV3-1 (or the pseudogene TRBV3-2), the J gene TRBJ2-7, with a weak D call TRBD1 (5 bases). From germline, CDR1 is LGHDT and CDR2 YNNKEL (reference sequence). The CDR3 length is 13 residues. Trimming pared 3 bases from V and 4 bases from J, leaving 10 bases between. The CDR3: CASSHNNRYEQYF. CDR3 DNA sequence: TGTGCCAGCAGCCATAACAACAGGTACGAGCAGTACTTC.

This clone was counted between two and nine times. The chain is built from TRBV5-1 and TRBJ2-7; possibly TRBD1 for D (6 bases). V lost 0 bases, J lost 4 bases, and 11 bases lay in between. This CDR3 is built from 14 residues. CDR1 and CDR2 from the germline V gene are SGHRS and YFSETQ. CDR3 protein: CASSLDGQGYEQYF. The CDR3, as DNA: TGCGCCAGCAGCTTGGATGGGCAGGGGTACGAGCAGTACTTC. The whole variable domain, remainder taken from reference TRBV5-1 and TRBJ2-7, is KAGVTQTPRYLIKTRGQQVTLSCSPISGHRSVSWYQQTPGQGLQFLFEYFSETQRNKGNFPGRFSGRQFSNSRSEMNVSTLELGDSALYLCASSLDGQGYEQYFGPGTRLTVT.

The chain employs TRBV3-1 (or the pseudogene TRBV3-2) and TRBJ2-7; 8 nucleotides align to TRBD2. Germline lookup yields CDR1 LGHDT and CDR2 YNNKEL (reference sequence). With V trimmed by 5 bases and J by 4 bases, 7 bases remained unmatched. The CDR3 loop spans 14 amino acids. CDR3: CASSLLAVGYEQYF. The CDR3 nucleotides are TGTGCCAGCAGCTTACTAGCGGTGGGTTACGAGCAGTACTTC.

V usage is TRBV30 and J usage is TRBJ1-2; TRBD1 is a possible D gene (5 bases). Trimming removed 3 bases at V and 8 bases at J, with 16 bases between. Germline V gene lookup returns CDR1 GTSNPN and CDR2 SVGIG (reference sequence). The CDR3 totals 13 residues. The CDR3 loop is CAWSLGQERGYTF. As DNA, the CDR3 is TGTGCCTGGAGCTTGGGGCAGGAACGGGGCTACACCTTC.

This rearrangement joins TRBV4-2 to TRBJ2-2; no clear D gene. The V end lost 4 bases, the J end lost 0 bases, and 9 bases lay between the germline ends. The CDR3 sequence is 15 residues long. CDR1 LGHNA and CDR2 YNFKEQ come from the germline V gene. The CDR3 nucleotides are TGTGCCAGCAGCCTTCCGTCCCCGAACACCGGGGAGCTGTTTTTT. This gives the protein CASSLPSPNTGELFF.